The 24 T cell receptor beta chains below were found in one sample sequenced in a study of T cell repertoires in cytomegalovirus infection. A single record per CDR3 protein comes from TCRdb applying MiXCR to the reads. This table holds about 680,000 distinct CDR3 sequences, 24% found once. The sequenced sample was CD8+ T cells from PBMCs. The receptors here all came from a human donor in good health (CMV status not recorded). Some clones in this sample may be carry-over from other donors' samples.

This clonotype has a count of ten or more. The chain combines TRBV7-6 with TRBJ2-1, with D possibly being TRBD1 (6 bases). CDR1 and CDR2 (germline): SGHVS, FNYEAQ. Deletions cut 1 base from V and 3 bases from J, with 10 bases between. CDR3 length equals 15 residues. The CDR3 bases are TGTGCCAGCAGCTTAGATGGGGGCGTCTACAATGAGCAGTTCTTC. Translating gives CASSLDGGVYNEQFF.

This clonotype showed up many times. The rearrangement joins TRBV6-1 to TRBJ1-4; D is uncertain. This CDR3 has 13 residues. Per the germline V gene, CDR1 is MNHNS and CDR2 is SASEGT. V lost 4 bases and J 7 bases, leaving 10 bases between the germline ends. CDR3 region: CASSAGIFEKLFF. The CDR3 DNA follows: TGTGCCAGCAGTGCTGGAATATTTGAAAAACTGTTTTTT.

This clonotype appeared many times. This chain uses TRBV2 with TRBJ2-3, with D unclear. Germline-derived CDR1 and CDR2 are SNHLY and FYNNEI. The V end was cut by 5 bases, the J end by 4 bases, with 22 bases between. The CDR3 spans 17 residues. Here the CDR3 reads CASSFPGLEVFADTQYF. DNA for the CDR3: TGTGCCAGCAGTTTTCCGGGCCTAGAAGTTTTTGCAGATACGCAGTATTTT.

This clonotype has more than one count but fewer than ten. The chain combines TRBV7-4 with TRBJ2-7; D might be TRBD1 (5 bases). The germline V gene has CDR1 SGHVT and CDR2 SQSDAQ. CDR3 size: 16 residues. Trimming removed 4 bases from V and 0 bases from J, with 16 bases in between. CDR3: CASSSIFQGASYEQYF. The CDR3 DNA sequence: TGTGCCAGCAGCTCAATTTTCCAGGGTGCCTCCTACGAGCAGTACTTC.

This clonotype was counted at least ten times. The chain employs TRBV6-6 and TRBJ2-3, with D unclear. V dropped 2 bases and J dropped 0 bases, with 6 bases sitting between them. The CDR3 loop spans 14 amino acids. In germline, CDR1 is MNHNY, CDR2 SVGAGI (reference sequence). The CDR3 spells CASSYGPSTDTQYF. The DNA for the CDR3 is TGTGCCAGCAGTTACGGTCCTAGCACAGATACGCAGTATTTT.

This clonotype was recorded many times. The rearrangement links TRBV7-2 to TRBJ2-2; D uncertain. The CDR3 runs 16 residues. Germline-derived CDR1 and CDR2 are SGHTA and FQGNSA. The V end lost 7 bases, the J end lost 3 bases, and 18 bases lay between the germline ends. CDR3 amino acids: CASIHRGPSDTGELFF. The CDR3 DNA is TGTGCCAGCATTCATAGAGGACCCTCTGACACCGGGGAGCTGTTTTTT.

J is TRBJ1-1 and V is TRBV14; 9 bases are shared with TRBD1. The CDR3 is 16 residues long. J gave up 11 bases and V 0 bases, and 13 bases lay outside the gene matches. Germline loops: CDR1 SGHDN, CDR2 FVKESK. The CDR3 nucleotides read TGTGCCAGCAGCCAAGAGAAATATCGACAGGGGGTTTCGGCTTTCTTT. Its translation is CASSQEKYRQGVSAFF.

The CDR3 region is CSAEDVTNTGELFF. As DNA, the CDR3 is TGCAGCGCAGAAGACGTCACGAACACCGGGGAGCTGTTTTTT. The chain recombines TRBV29-1 with TRBJ2-2; no clear D. Trimming removed 7 bases at V and 0 bases at J, with 12 bases between. There are 14 residues in the CDR3. CDR1 SQVTM and CDR2 ANQGSEA come from the germline V gene.

J is TRBJ1-5 and V is TRBV12-3 or TRBV12-4; D gene ambiguous. The V and J ends lost 4 bases and 1 base respectively, with 11 bases between them. The CDR3 sequence is 15 residues long. The CDR3 loop is CASSSDLASNQPQHF. The CDR3 coding sequence is TGTGCCAGCAGTTCGGATCTTGCCAGCAATCAGCCCCAGCATTTT.

There are many counts of this clonotype. This CDR3 reads CASGLHNEQFF. CDR3 DNA sequence: TGTGCCAGCGGGCTACACAATGAGCAGTTCTTC. V is TRBV6-1 and J is TRBJ2-1; no clear D. The V gene lost 8 bases and the J gene lost 5 bases, with 7 bases spanning the gap. From germline, CDR1 is MNHNS and CDR2 SASEGT. There are 11 residues in the CDR3.

This clonotype occurred a few times. The chain joins TRBV29-1 to TRBJ1-1; 8 bases are shared with TRBD1. The V segment lost 7 bases and the J segment 4 bases; nucleotides outside the gene matches: 5. The CDR3 has 12 amino acids. CDR1 and CDR2 (germline): SQVTM, ANQGSEA. CDR3 DNA: TGCAGCGCTTCGGACAGGGCCACTGAAGCTTTCTTT. This sequence encodes CSASDRATEAFF.

The genes are TRBV29-1 and TRBJ1-2; D is unresolved. The V gene lost 1 base and the J gene lost 0 bases, with 12 bases spanning the gap. CDR1 and CDR2 (germline): SQVTM, ANQGSEA. This CDR3 comprises 15 residues. CDR3 sequence reads: CSVEVWQITNYGYTF. For the CDR3, the DNA is TGCAGCGTTGAAGTCTGGCAGATTACTAACTATGGCTACACCTTC. The full variable domain, completed using reference TRBV29-1 and TRBJ1-2, is SAVISQKPSRDICQRGTSLTIQCQVDSQVTMMFWYRQQPGQSLTLIATANQGSEATYESGFVIDKFPISRPNLTFSTLTVSNMSPEDSSIYLCSVEVWQITNYGYTFGSGTRLTVV.

This clonotype was seen a handful of times. The V and J genes are TRBV28 and TRBJ2-2; D gene uncertain. The CDR3 is 13 amino acids. V dropped 3 bases and J dropped 5 bases, with 7 bases sitting between them. Looked up from germline, CDR1 is MDHEN and CDR2 is SYDVKM. DNA for the CDR3: TGTGCCAGCAGTTTTGCGGATACCGGGGAGCTGTTTTTT. This sequence encodes CASSFADTGELFF.

The chain employs TRBV5-5 and TRBJ2-1; a possible D gene is TRBD2 (5 bases). CDR3 length: 13 amino acids. Germline assignment: CDR1 SGHKS and CDR2 YYEKEE (reference sequence). V lost 4 bases and J lost 7, with 12 bases in between. This CDR3 reads CASSQDSPNEQFF. CDR3 bases: TGTGCCAGCAGCCAGGACTCCCCAAATGAGCAGTTCTTC.

Concerning this clonotype itself: Possible read error: a much larger clone is one base away. J is TRBJ1-2 and V is TRBV28; no clear D gene. This CDR3 spans 18 amino acids. From germline, CDR1 is MDHEN and CDR2 SYDVKM. The CDR3 coding sequence is TGTGCCAGCAGTTTAAACCCAGAGCAGTTCACCCCTGACTATAGCTACACCTTC. This sequence encodes CASSLNPEQFTPDYSYTF.

The rearrangement joins TRBV18 to TRBJ1-1; D uncertain. V lost 2 bases, J lost 0 bases, and 16 bases lay in between. Germline-derived CDR1 and CDR2 are KGHSH and LQKENI. The CDR3 sequence is 17 residues long. CDR3 amino acids: CASSPEPVPVMNTEAFF. As DNA, the CDR3 is TGTGCCAGCTCACCAGAACCGGTCCCCGTAATGAACACTGAAGCTTTCTTT.

This clonotype was detected many times. The chain is built from TRBV7-2 and TRBJ2-1; D could derive from TRBD1 or TRBD2 (5 bases each). Trimming took off 1 base at V and 8 bases at J, with 15 bases between the two ends. The CDR3 is made up of 15 amino acids. The V gene's germline CDR1 is SGHTA and CDR2 FQGNSA. The CDR3 coding sequence is TGTGCCAGCAGCTTAGATGGGGACCCAGGTGATGAGCAGTTCTTC. Protein: CASSLDGDPGDEQFF.

The chain carries TRBV29-1 and TRBJ2-6; 7 nucleotides agree with TRBD2. The CDR3 covers 17 residues. Germline V gives CDR1 SQVTM, CDR2 ANQGSEA. The V gene end was trimmed by 0 bases and the J gene end by 0 bases; junction bases not matched to a gene: 5. This CDR3 reads CSVEDWSGNSGANVLTF. CDR3 nucleotides: TGCAGCGTTGAAGATTGGAGCGGGAACTCTGGGGCCAACGTCCTGACTTTC.

In the case of this clonotype: Being one base from a much bigger clone, this may be a read error. V and J are TRBV7-6 and TRBJ2-4; a possible D gene is TRBD2 (7 bases). Germline V gene data show CDR1 as SGHVS and CDR2 as FNYEAQ. The CDR3 consists of 15 residues. CDR3 DNA: TGTACCAGCAGCCGGGGGGCCCGGGACAAAAACATTCAGTACTTC. Amino acid sequence: CTSSRGARDKNIQYF.

The J gene is TRBJ1-1, the V gene TRBV7-3; maybe TRBD1 (5 bases). Germline V gene lookup returns CDR1 SGHTA and CDR2 FQGTGA. V dropped 0 bases and J dropped 5 bases, with 7 bases sitting between them. The CDR3 has 13 residues. The CDR3 protein is CASSLTGETEAFF. The CDR3, as DNA: TGTGCCAGCAGCTTAACAGGGGAGACTGAAGCTTTCTTT.

Ten or more counts support this clonotype. The genes are TRBV7-2 and TRBJ1-1; perhaps TRBD1 as D (5 bases). Germline V lookup: CDR1 SGHTA, CDR2 FQGNSA. V was clipped by 1 base and J by 8 bases, with 23 bases between them. The CDR3 totals 17 residues. The CDR3 here is CASSLGSGRTKLEEAFF. The CDR3 region has the DNA TGTGCCAGCAGCTTAGGCTCGGGACGGACCAAGTTAGAAGAAGCTTTCTTT. Variable domain in full (rest from reference TRBV7-2 and TRBJ1-1): GAGVSQSPSNKVTEKGKDVELRCDPISGHTALYWYRQSLGQGLEFLIYFQGNSAPDKSGLPSDRFSAERTGGSVSTLTIQRTQQEDSAVYLCASSLGSGRTKLEEAFFGQGTRLTVV.

The J gene is TRBJ2-1, the V gene TRBV13, with 13 bases lining up with TRBD2. The CDR3 loop spans 16 amino acids. J was trimmed by 8 bases and V by 5 bases; bases with no gene match: 9. Per the germline V gene, CDR1 is PRHDT and CDR2 is FYEKMQ (reference sequence). Here the CDR3 DNA reads TGTGCCAGCAGCCCTGGACTAGCGGGGGTTTGGGATGAGCAGTTCTTC. Translating gives CASSPGLAGVWDEQFF.

In this sample, this clonotype turned up a few times. The V and J genes are TRBV6-5 and TRBJ1-1; no reliable D call. V was clipped by 0 bases and J by 4 bases, with 12 bases between them. The germline V gene encodes CDR1 MNHEY and CDR2 SVGAGI. The CDR3 sequence is 15 residues long. CDR3 nucleotides: TGTGCCAGCAGTTACTCCCCGGCCCGGGGCACTGAAGCTTTCTTT. It codes for CASSYSPARGTEAFF.

To note about this clonotype: A much larger clonotype is one base distant, so this may be a read error. The CDR3 DNA reads as TGTGCCACCAACAGACCTATTAACATGGATACGCAGTATTTT. Amino acid sequence: CATNRPINMDTQYF. The J gene is TRBJ2-3, the V gene TRBV15; D is ambiguous. Germline CDR1 LNHNV, CDR2 YYDKDF (reference sequence). The length of the CDR3 is 14 residues.